This entry lists 21 T cell receptor beta chains sequenced from one sample in a study of Graves' ophthalmopathy and Graves' hyperthyroidism. RNA transcripts were the template, and TCR beta CDR3 regions were amplified from them. The workflow started with a first-round RT-PCR run with HTBI primers and then moved on to a second-round multiplex PCR. TCRdb reprocessed the multiplex PCR reads via MiXCR and lists one record per CDR3 protein. The sample has about 40,000 distinct CDR3 sequences, around 50% seen once. Sequenced: peripheral blood. The receptors stem from an adult man with Graves' ophthalmopathy.

This clonotype was detected once. V usage is TRBV5-6 and J usage is TRBJ2-3; possibly TRBD2 for D (5 bases). Trimming removed 0 bases at V and 4 bases at J, with 9 bases between. The CDR3 runs to 14 residues. Germline-derived CDR1 and CDR2 are SGHDT and YYEEEE. The CDR3 DNA reads as TGTGCCAGCAGCTTGGGGAGGTTTGCAGATACGCAGTATTTT. The encoded protein is CASSLGRFADTQYF. The variable domain in full, with the rest retrieved from reference TRBV5-6 and TRBJ2-3, is DAGVTQSPTHLIKTRGQQVTLRCSPKSGHDTVSWYQQALGQGPQFIFQYYEEEERQRGNFPDRFSGHQFPNYSSELNVNALLLGDSALYLCASSLGRFADTQYFGPGTRLTVL.

A remark on this clonotype: This CDR3 is missing its conserved last phenylalanine or tryptophan, likely due to a read error. The V gene is TRBV5-1, the J gene TRBJ2-7, with TRBD2 matching 9 bases. This CDR3 contains 15 residues. V dropped 4 bases and J dropped 3; count of bases not matched to a gene: 8. Germline values: CDR1 SGHRS, CDR2 YFSETQ. The CDR3: CASSMDGTSLYEQYP. The DNA for the CDR3 is TGCGCCAGCAGCATGGACGGGACTAGCCTCTACGAGCAGTACCCC.

This clonotype appeared many times. V usage is TRBV12-3 or TRBV12-4 and J usage is TRBJ2-5; TRBD1 aligns across 9 bases. The J segment lost 4 bases and the V segment lost 6 bases, leaving 9 bases of the junction unmatched. This CDR3 is built from 15 residues. CDR3 loop: CASRPQGTGTETQYF. DNA of the CDR3: TGTGCCAGCAGGCCCCAAGGGACAGGGACAGAGACCCAGTACTTC.

The table lists this clonotype with many counts. This chain joins TRBV6-5 and TRBJ2-4, with D perhaps TRBD2 (7 bases). CDR3 size: 14 residues. The germline V gene encodes CDR1 MNHEY and CDR2 SVGAGI. Trimming left V 11 bases short and J 3 bases short, with 17 bases between. CDR3 protein: CAGWGGMGKNIQYF. The DNA of the CDR3 is TGTGCCGGGTGGGGGGGCATGGGCAAAAACATTCAGTACTTC.

The chain is built from TRBV20-1 and TRBJ2-6; possible D gene TRBD2, 6 bases. The germline V and J ends were trimmed by 0 bases and 8 bases, with 29 bases remaining between them. This CDR3 spans 20 amino acids. CDR1 and CDR2 (germline): DFQATT, SNEGSKA (reference sequence). CDR3 in DNA: TGCAGTGCTAGAGATATAATGCTTGGGGAGAGCTCTGGGAGGTCCAACGTCCTGACTTTC. It yields the protein CSARDIMLGESSGRSNVLTF.

This clonotype has at least ten counts. The chain combines TRBV20-1 with TRBJ2-1; D possibly matches TRBD1 or TRBD2 (5 bases each). This CDR3 is 13 amino acids long. CDR1 is DFQATT, CDR2 SNEGSKA, per germline (reference sequence). V was pared by 6 bases and J by 8 bases, with 17 bases between. The CDR3 DNA sequence: TGCAGTGCCACCGGGGACCTTAGCTATGAGCAGTTCTTC. Its translation: CSATGDLSYEQFF.

The V call is TRBV7-2, the J call TRBJ2-1; D is unclear. This CDR3 has 13 amino acids. V gave up 5 bases and J gave up 8 bases, with 13 bases separating them. Germline V gives CDR1 SGHTA, CDR2 FQGNSA. CDR3 sequence (DNA): TGTGCCAGCAGCCTAACACGGACGGATGAGCAGTTCTTC. It is translated as CASSLTRTDEQFF.

The table lists this clonotype with many counts. CDR3 nucleotide sequence: TGTGCCAGCAGCGATCAGGGGCGCGGGGAGACCCAGTACTTC. Amino acid sequence: CASSDQGRGETQYF. The V and J genes are TRBV12-3 or TRBV12-4 and TRBJ2-5; possible D gene TRBD1, 6 bases. CDR3 length: 14 residues. The V end lost 6 bases, the J end lost 5 bases, and 16 bases lay between the germline ends.

This clonotype has at least ten counts. V gene TRBV28 combines with J gene TRBJ1-1; D is unclear. From germline, CDR1 is MDHEN and CDR2 SYDVKM. This CDR3 comprises 13 residues. V lost 7 bases and J 5 bases, leaving 14 bases between the germline ends. Here the CDR3 DNA reads TGTGCCAGCAAACTAACTGTGGGGACTGAAGCTTTCTTT. Translating gives CASKLTVGTEAFF.

The chain employs TRBV5-4 and TRBJ1-2; no clear D. CDR3 length equals 13 residues. Trimming took off 7 bases at V and 3 bases at J, with 13 bases between the two ends. Per germline, CDR1 SGHNT and CDR2 YYREEE (reference sequence). CDR3 in amino acids: CASYGGGYYGYTF. CDR3 nucleotide sequence: TGTGCCAGCTATGGAGGCGGCTACTATGGCTACACCTTC.

Regarding this clonotype: The junction does not match germline at one end; this may be a read error. The chain joins TRBV5-1 to TRBJ2-1; 10 nucleotides match TRBD2. The V gene's germline CDR1 is SGHRS and CDR2 YFSETQ. The CDR3 spans 15 residues. CDR3 sequence reads: CASSPGLADYNEQFF. CDR3 sequence (DNA): TGTGCCAGCAGCCCAGGACTAGCGGACTACAATGAGCAGTTCTTC.

The genes are TRBV20-1 and TRBJ1-1; D remains unclear. The germline CDR1 and CDR2 sequences are DFQATT and SNEGSKA (reference sequence). The CDR3 has 14 amino acids. Trimming shortened V by 7 bases and J by 0 bases, and 15 bases separated the two germline ends. CDR3 in amino acids: CSERPVGMNTEAFF. The CDR3 DNA follows: TGCAGTGAGAGGCCGGTAGGGATGAACACTGAAGCTTTCTTT.

On this clonotype itself: Sequence at one end of the junction differs from germline and may be a read error. The chain recombines TRBV7-2 with TRBJ1-6; D is possibly TRBD1 (6 bases). Germline V lookup: CDR1 SGHTA, CDR2 FQGNSA. This CDR3 has 15 amino acids. The CDR3 DNA sequence: TGTGCCAGCAGCCCCCGGGCAGGGGATAATTCACCCCACCACTTT. It yields the protein CASSPRAGDNSPHHF. The full variable domain, with the rest looked up from reference TRBV7-2 and TRBJ1-6, is GAGVSQSPSNKVTEKGKDVELRCDPISGHTALYWYRQSLGQGLEFLIYFQGNSAPDKSGLPSDRFSAERTGGSVSTLTIQRTQQEDSAVYLCASSPRAGDNSPHHFGNGTRLTVT.

The genes are TRBV19 and TRBJ2-3; D not certain. This CDR3 region has 14 residues. V lost 6 bases, J lost 6 bases, and 16 bases lay in between. From germline, CDR1 is LNHDA and CDR2 SQIVND (reference sequence). CDR3 coding DNA: TGTGCCAGTAGCAAAAGGGAATATAGGGATACGCAGTATTTT. It codes for CASSKREYRDTQYF.

This clonotype was seen repeatedly, ten times or more. The rearrangement links TRBV2 to TRBJ2-2; a possible D gene is TRBD2 (5 bases). Germline-derived CDR1 and CDR2 are SNHLY and FYNNEI. Trimming cost V 2 bases and J 2 bases, with 9 bases left between them. The CDR3 runs 15 residues. In nucleotides, the CDR3 is TGTGCCAGCAGTGAAACTAGTGCTAACACCGGGGAGCTGTTTTTT. The encoded protein is CASSETSANTGELFF.

This clonotype was observed many times. The genes are TRBV20-1 and TRBJ1-2; 9 nucleotides agree with TRBD1. Germline V gives CDR1 DFQATT, CDR2 SNEGSKA (reference sequence). CDR3 length: 16 amino acids. V lost 6 bases to trimming and J lost 1 base; unmatched junction nucleotides: 12. The DNA of the CDR3 is TGCAGTGCCCGAACCGCGGACAGGGGAAATAACTATGGCTACACCTTC. It translates to CSARTADRGNNYGYTF.

This clonotype was seen ten or more times. The chain is built from TRBV4-2 and TRBJ1-4, with no clear D. V lost 0 bases to trimming and J lost 7 bases, with 9 bases between them. The germline gives CDR1 LGHNA, CDR2 YNFKEQ. The CDR3 sequence is 14 residues long. The CDR3 nucleotides read TGTGCCAGCAGCCAAGATATAGGGAGTGAAAAACTGTTTTTT. Protein: CASSQDIGSEKLFF.

The V gene is TRBV28, the J gene TRBJ2-5; 8 nucleotides match TRBD2. Unmatched junction bases numbered 17, after V lost 3 bases and J lost 8 bases. Germline CDR1 MDHEN, CDR2 SYDVKM. The CDR3 runs 17 residues. Here the CDR3 reads CASSFSSGTGGTRTQYF. As DNA, the CDR3 is TGTGCCAGCAGTTTCTCCTCCGGGACGGGGGGGACTCGAACCCAGTACTTC.

This clonotype came up once. The DNA is left out, because the CDR3 cannot be placed on it with certainty; the CDR3 is given as TCRdb lists it. CDR3 loop: CASSFYICSARADLRPGNTIYF. The chain links TRBV7-6 to TRBJ1-3. The CDR3 is 22 residues long, counting both termini. Germline values: CDR1 SGHVS, CDR2 FNYEAQ.

There are many counts of this clonotype. This chain links TRBV6-5 with TRBJ2-3; D unresolved. The CDR3 totals 14 residues. Germline assignment: CDR1 MNHEY and CDR2 SVGAGI. Trimming took off 5 bases at V and 0 bases at J, with 9 bases between the two ends. CDR3 region: CASSPATSTDTQYF. The CDR3 DNA reads as TGTGCCAGCAGTCCGGCGACTAGCACAGATACGCAGTATTTT.

The chain links TRBV7-6 to TRBJ2-1, with 12 bases aligning to TRBD2. The CDR3 contains 16 residues. Trimming removed 5 bases from V and 8 bases from J; junction bases left unmatched: 10. CDR1 is SGHVS and CDR2 is FNYEAQ in the germline V gene. The CDR3 DNA reads TGTGCCAGCAGCCCGAGACTAGCGGGAGATTCGCATGAGCAGTTCTTC. Translating gives CASSPRLAGDSHEQFF.